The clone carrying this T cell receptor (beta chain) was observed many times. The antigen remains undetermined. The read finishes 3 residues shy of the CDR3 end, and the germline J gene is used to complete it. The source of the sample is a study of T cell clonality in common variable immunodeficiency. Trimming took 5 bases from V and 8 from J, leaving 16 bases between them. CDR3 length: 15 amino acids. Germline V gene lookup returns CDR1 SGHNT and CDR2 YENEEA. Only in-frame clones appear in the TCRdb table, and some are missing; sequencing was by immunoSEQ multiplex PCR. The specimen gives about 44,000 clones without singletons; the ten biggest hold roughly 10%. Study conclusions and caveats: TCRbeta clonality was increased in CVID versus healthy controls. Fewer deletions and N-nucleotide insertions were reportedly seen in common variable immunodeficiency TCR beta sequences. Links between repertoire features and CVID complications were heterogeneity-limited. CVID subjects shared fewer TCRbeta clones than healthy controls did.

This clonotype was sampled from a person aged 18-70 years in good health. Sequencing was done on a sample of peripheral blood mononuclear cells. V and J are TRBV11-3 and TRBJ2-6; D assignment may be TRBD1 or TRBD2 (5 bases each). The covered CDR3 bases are TGTGCCAGCAGCCAGGGCGGAGGCCGTACCAACGTC. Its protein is CASSQGGGRTNV. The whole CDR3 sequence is CASSQGGGRTNVLTF. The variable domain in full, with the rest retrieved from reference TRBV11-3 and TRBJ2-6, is EAGVVQSPRYKIIEKKQPVAFWCNPISGHNTLYWYLQNLGQGPELLIRYENEEAVDDSQLPKDRFSAERLKGVDSTLKIQPAELGDSAVYLCASSQGGGRTNVLTFGAGSRLTVL.